The present T cell receptor (beta chain) was sequenced within a study of T cell repertoires in cytomegalovirus infection. Study at large: Indicated by public TCR beta signatures were CMV infection and matching HLA type.

Notes on the study in general: Carriage of CMV together with the relevant HLA was identifiable through cumulative public TCR beta family frequency. Clonotype analysis showed dominance of the ex vivo response by HLA-C-restricted CMV-specific TCR beta clonotypes.

The sample holds a few counts of this clonotype. Its antigen remains unknown. TCRdb fed the reads into MiXCR, producing one record per CDR3 protein. The data show hundreds of thousands of distinct CDR3 sequences, more than 20% seen once. The V gene lost 2 bases and the J gene lost 8 bases, with 11 bases spanning the gap. This CDR3 contains 13 residues. Looked up from germline, CDR1 is SGHDT and CDR2 is YYEEEE. This clonotype was obtained from a human donor in good health (CMV status not recorded). Some clones in this sample may be carry-over from other donors' samples. The sequencing input was CD8+ T cells from PBMCs. The rearrangement joins TRBV5-6 to TRBJ2-1; D is ambiguous. In DNA form, the CDR3 reads TGTGCCAGCAGCTTCTTACGCGGCCATGAGCAGTTCTTC. This translates into CASSFLRGHEQFF.